A single sample gave rise to the 17 T cell receptor beta chains below, sequenced in a study of post-analysis software for immune sequencing data. Study-wide findings and caveats: TRBV5-6, TRBV5-1 and TRBV20-1 belonged to a set of roughly 5 TRBV segments that were more frequent in patients than controls.

The TCR beta cDNA libraries carried unique molecular identifiers. TCRdb re-analysed the PCR reads in MiXCR, keeping a single row per CDR3 protein. The sample records hundreds of thousands of distinct CDR3 sequences, just under 30% being singletons. No antigen has been assigned to these receptors. The source material was blood. These receptor sequences come from a girl aged 5-17 years with multiple sclerosis.

This clonotype was counted ten times or more. This rearrangement joins TRBV6-5 to TRBJ2-7, with no clear D. CDR1 is MNHEY, CDR2 SVGAGI, per germline. Trimming cost V 6 bases and J 1 base, with 10 bases left between them. The CDR3 spans 13 residues. The CDR3 reads CASSPLGSYEQYF. The CDR3 DNA is TGTGCCAGCAGCCCTCTAGGGTCCTACGAGCAGTACTTC.

The J gene is TRBJ2-1, the V gene TRBV7-2, with D maybe TRBD2 (5 bases). Trimming removed 8 bases at V and 2 bases at J, with 19 bases between. Germline CDR1 SGHTA, CDR2 FQGNSA. There are 16 residues in the CDR3. In DNA, the CDR3 is TGTGCCAGCGCCTTTCAACCGGGGTTAGCCTACAATGAGCAGTTCTTC. Its protein is CASAFQPGLAYNEQFF.

This chain connects TRBV20-1 to TRBJ2-1; 16 bases match TRBD2. Trimming removed 5 bases from V and 10 bases from J; junction bases left unmatched: 11. The CDR3 covers 16 residues. Germline CDR1 is DFQATT and CDR2 is SNEGSKA (reference sequence). The CDR3 protein is CSAPSPGLAGGPEQFF. As DNA, the CDR3 is TGCAGTGCTCCCTCACCGGGACTAGCGGGAGGGCCGGAGCAGTTCTTC.

This clonotype occurred many times. The chain combines TRBV20-1 with TRBJ2-6, with no clear D. This CDR3 is 15 amino acids long. Germline-derived CDR1 and CDR2 are DFQATT and SNEGSKA (reference sequence). V lost 1 base and J 0 bases, leaving 7 bases between the germline ends. The CDR3 DNA is TGCAGTGCTAGAGGGCAGACCTCTGGGGCCAACGTCCTGACTTTC. Its translation is CSARGQTSGANVLTF.

The V gene is TRBV25-1, the J gene TRBJ2-4; 9 bases map to TRBD1. The germline CDR1 and CDR2 sequences are MGHDK and SYGVNS. J gave up 8 bases and V 5 bases, and 4 bases lay outside the gene matches. The CDR3 runs 13 residues. The CDR3 region is CASSRQGVDIQYF. The CDR3 DNA sequence: TGTGCCAGCAGTCGACAGGGGGTGGACATTCAGTACTTC.

The chain joins TRBV27 to TRBJ1-1; D is unresolved. Trimming removed 2 bases at V and 4 bases at J, with 14 bases between. This CDR3 is built from 15 residues. The germline V gene has CDR1 MNHEY and CDR2 SMNVEV (reference sequence). The chain's CDR3 is CASSLNYAGSTEAFF. CDR3 in DNA: TGTGCCAGCAGTTTAAACTATGCGGGAAGCACTGAAGCTTTCTTT.

This clonotype was seen more than once but under ten times. CDR3 residues: CASNRGQEETQYF. The CDR3 nucleotides read TGCGCCAGCAACCGCGGACAGGAAGAGACCCAGTACTTC. This sequence joins TRBV5-1 and TRBJ2-5; 7 nucleotides agree with TRBD1. With 6 bases clipped from V and 3 bases from J, the junction kept 5 bases outside the gene matches. In germline, CDR1 is SGHRS, CDR2 YFSETQ. The CDR3 has 13 residues.

The chain employs TRBV6-1 and TRBJ2-4; D gene unclear. The J call may be in error: the DNA end matches TRBJ2-5 better. Germline V gives CDR1 MNHNS, CDR2 SASEGT. This CDR3 is built from 16 residues. CDR3 bases: TGTGCCAGCAGCGGTGATTCTCAGGTAGTTCCGGAGACCCAGTACTTC. Encoded protein: CASSGDSQVVPETQYF.

This clonotype was recorded a few times. The chain joins TRBV7-8 to TRBJ2-7; 8 bases map to TRBD2. CDR1 is SGHVS and CDR2 is FQNEAQ in the germline V gene. The CDR3 sequence is 14 residues long. V gave up 5 bases and J gave up 3 bases; unmatched junction bases: 6. DNA of the CDR3: TGTGCCAGCAGCCAAGCGGGAGCCCACTACGAGCAGTACTTC. It encodes CASSQAGAHYEQYF.

The chain couples TRBV6-6 to TRBJ1-6; 7 positions match TRBD1. The V gene's germline CDR1 is MNHNY and CDR2 SVGAGI (reference sequence). The CDR3 runs 15 residues. The V gene end was trimmed by 2 bases and the J gene end by 5 bases; junction bases not matched to a gene: 3. In nucleotides, the CDR3 is TGTGCCAGCAGTTACCTGGGACAGAATAATTCACCCCTCCACTTT. It specifies CASSYLGQNNSPLHF.

A few counts support this clonotype. The rearrangement links TRBV28 to TRBJ2-7; D gene unclear. The CDR3 extends over 12 amino acids. Germline lookup yields CDR1 MDHEN and CDR2 SYDVKM. Trimming removed 4 bases at V and 6 bases at J, with 10 bases between. In DNA form, the CDR3 reads TGTGCCAGCAGTTCCCCCCTCCGCGAGCAGTACTTC. This translates into CASSSPLREQYF.

Only a few counts were recorded for this clonotype. The V and J genes are TRBV12-3 or TRBV12-4 and TRBJ2-6; 10 bases line up with TRBD1. V lost 8 bases, J lost 2 bases, and 6 bases stayed unmatched. The CDR3 runs 16 residues. This CDR3 is CASGGTGVAGANVLTF. For the CDR3, the DNA is TGTGCCAGCGGGGGGACAGGGGTAGCTGGGGCCAACGTCCTGACTTTC.

This chain links TRBV28 with TRBJ2-2; D perhaps matches TRBD2 (9 bases). Trimming shortened V by 2 bases and J by 7 bases, and 20 bases separated the two germline ends. The CDR3 length is 17 residues. Per germline, CDR1 MDHEN and CDR2 SYDVKM. The CDR3 protein is CASSLLPASGTGGELFF. The CDR3 nucleotides are TGTGCCAGCAGTTTACTCCCGGCTAGCGGGACAGGCGGGGAGCTGTTTTTT.

The genes are TRBV24-1 and TRBJ2-3; TRBD1 matches 8 bases. The CDR3 has 16 amino acids. The germline gives CDR1 KGHDR, CDR2 SFDVKD. The J segment lost 5 bases and the V segment lost 0 bases, leaving 6 bases of the junction unmatched. The CDR3 DNA sequence: TGTGCCACCAGTGATTTGAGTCAGGGGGCTAGAGATACGCAGTATTTT. This codes for CATSDLSQGARDTQYF.

This clonotype was found a few times. V usage is TRBV5-1 and J usage is TRBJ1-6; no clear D gene. From germline, CDR1 is SGHRS and CDR2 YFSETQ. V gave up 5 bases and J gave up 5 bases, with 11 bases separating them. The CDR3 is 14 residues long. The CDR3 loop reads CASSPGLHNSPLHF. DNA of the CDR3: TGCGCCAGCAGTCCCGGGCTTCATAATTCACCCCTCCACTTT.

There are many counts of this clonotype. The chain couples TRBV4-3 to TRBJ2-7; D is possibly TRBD1 (6 bases). Trimming took off 2 bases at V and 7 bases at J, with 21 bases between the two ends. Germline values: CDR1 LGHNA, CDR2 YSLEER. This CDR3 has 16 residues. The CDR3 sequence: CASSQFLRDPQGEQYF. The DNA for the CDR3 is TGCGCCAGCAGCCAATTCCTCCGGGACCCTCAGGGGGAGCAGTACTTC.

The V and J genes are TRBV12-3 or TRBV12-4 and TRBJ2-1, with 14 bases fitting TRBD2. This CDR3 has 18 residues. V lost 6 bases to trimming and J lost 5 bases; unmatched junction nucleotides: 12. The chain's CDR3 is CASSHLGGTSGGHNEQFF. DNA of the CDR3: TGTGCCAGCAGCCACTTAGGGGGGACTAGCGGGGGTCACAATGAGCAGTTCTTC.